The 26 T cell receptor beta chains given below trace back to one sample, sequenced in a study of shared clonotypes between healthy human individuals. TCRdb keeps only in-frame clones here, not all; method: immunoSEQ multiplex PCR. The sample records approximately 590,000 clones, around 95% being singletons. CD45RO negativity and positive selection for CCR7 defined naive CD8 cells, a population that excluded terminally differentiated effector memory CD45RA+ cells. The sample comprised naive CD8+ T cells sorted from blood. Receptors were obtained from a woman aged 30 to 39 in good health.

The chain couples TRBV19 to TRBJ2-5, with TRBD1 matching 7 bases. The J call may be in error: the DNA end matches TRBJ2-7 better. The CDR3 extends over 13 amino acids. Germline V CDR1 and CDR2: LNHDA, SQIVND (reference sequence). CDR3 sequence: CASSPQAGGEQYF. The DNA for the CDR3 is TGTGCCAGTAGTCCACAGGCAGGGGGCGAGCAGTACTTC.

This rearrangement joins TRBV27 to TRBJ2-7; 11 nucleotides align to TRBD2. Germline CDR1 reads MNHEY; CDR2 reads SMNVEV (reference sequence). The V segment lost 5 bases and the J segment 7 bases; nucleotides outside the gene matches: 10. CDR3 length: 15 amino acids. CDR3 in amino acids: CASSDKLAGAEEQYF. DNA for the CDR3: TGTGCCAGCAGTGACAAACTAGCGGGAGCGGAGGAGCAGTACTTC.

The chain has TRBV5-1 and TRBJ2-7; D gene uncertain. The CDR3 length is 13 residues. Germline values: CDR1 SGHRS, CDR2 YFSETQ. V lost 2 bases and J 2 bases, leaving 8 bases between the germline ends. The DNA for the CDR3 is TGCGCCAGCAGCTTAGGCACACCCTACGAGCAGTACTTC. Amino acid sequence: CASSLGTPYEQYF.

The rearrangement uses TRBV2 and TRBJ2-7; D is uncertain. There are 15 residues in the CDR3. Germline lookup yields CDR1 SNHLY and CDR2 FYNNEI. The ends were cut back, 1 base at V and 4 bases at J, with 14 bases in the middle. The CDR3 bases are TGTGCCAGCAGTGAAGTCCCAGGCGGTTGGTACGAGCAGTACTTC. Amino acids: CASSEVPGGWYEQYF.

The CDR3 DNA reads TGTGCCAGCAGCTCCAGACTGGCCAATGAGCAGTTCTTC. It encodes CASSSRLANEQFF. The chain uses TRBV7-9 and TRBJ2-1; D call uncertain. Germline-derived CDR1 and CDR2 are SEHNR and FQNEAQ (reference sequence). V lost 4 bases to trimming and J lost 6 bases, with 10 bases between them. The CDR3 is 13 amino acids.

This clone was counted once. The chain employs TRBV27 and TRBJ2-1, with D hard to call. The germline gives CDR1 MNHEY, CDR2 SMNVEV (reference sequence). Between the trimmed V and J ends, which lost 6 bases and 3 bases, there was a span of 9 bases. The CDR3 contains 13 residues. The CDR3 protein is CASRISLYNEQFF. CDR3 nucleotide sequence: TGTGCCAGCAGGATCTCCCTCTACAATGAGCAGTTCTTC.

This sequence joins TRBV11-2 and TRBJ2-5; D assignment may be TRBD1 or TRBD2 (5 bases each). Near its end, the DNA agrees better with TRBJ2-7, so the J call may be wrong. CDR1 is SGHAT and CDR2 is FQNNGV in the germline V gene. The CDR3 contains 14 residues. CDR3 in amino acids: CASSLGDVSYEQYF. The DNA for the CDR3 is TGTGCCAGCAGCTTAGGGGACGTCTCCTACGAGCAGTACTTC.

On this clone: Germline and junction disagree at one end, which may indicate a read error. This CDR3 is also generated by other DNA sequences in the sample. The chain employs TRBV19 and TRBJ2-2, with D tentatively TRBD1 (6 bases). The CDR3 consists of 12 residues. The germline gives CDR1 LNHDA, CDR2 SQIVND (reference sequence). Here the CDR3 DNA reads TGTGCCAGTAGTAGGGACACGGGGGAGCTGTTTTTT. The encoded protein is CASSRDTGELFF.

Note on this clone: This specimen includes other DNA sequences encoding the same CDR3. CDR3 DNA sequence: TGCGCCAGCAGCTTCGGAGTCGCCTACGAGCAGTACTTC. Translating it yields CASSFGVAYEQYF. The chain uses TRBV5-1 and TRBJ2-7; D is ambiguous. Germline CDR1 is SGHRS and CDR2 is YFSETQ. V was cut by 2 bases and J by 2 bases, with 8 bases left in between. This CDR3 comprises 13 residues.

For this clone: Other DNA sequences in this specimen translate into the identical CDR3. The V call is TRBV27, the J call TRBJ1-1; TRBD1 matches 8 bases. The CDR3 totals 14 residues. The junction had 5 bases not matched to a gene; V was cut back by 3 bases and J by 5 bases. Germline values: CDR1 MNHEY, CDR2 SMNVEV (reference sequence). The CDR3 protein is CASSLYQGATEAFF. For the CDR3, the DNA is TGTGCCAGCAGTTTGTACCAGGGGGCAACTGAAGCTTTCTTT.

This clone was observed a single time. This chain connects TRBV7-8 to TRBJ2-2; D is ambiguous. CDR1 and CDR2 from the germline V gene are SGHVS and FQNEAQ. Trimming took 2 bases from V and 1 from J, leaving 2 bases between them. The CDR3 totals 13 residues. CDR3 in amino acids: CASSLLNTGELFF. The CDR3 nucleotides are TGTGCCAGCAGCTTATTGAACACCGGGGAGCTGTTTTTT. The entire variable domain, with the rest obtained from reference TRBV7-8 and TRBJ2-2, is as follows: GAGVSQSPRYKVAKRGQDVALRCDPISGHVSLFWYQQALGQGPEFLTYFQNEAQLDKSGLPSDRFFAERPEGSVSTLKIQRTQQEDSAVYLCASSLLNTGELFFGEGSRLTVL.

The V and J genes are TRBV28 and TRBJ2-3; D gene unclear. CDR1 is MDHEN and CDR2 is SYDVKM in the germline V gene. V was clipped by 2 bases and J by 2 bases, with 5 bases between them. CDR3 length equals 13 residues. CDR3 sequence reads: CASSLLPTDTQYF. CDR3 nucleotides: TGTGCCAGCAGTTTACTACCCACAGATACGCAGTATTTT.

This clone was found once. The chain uses TRBV28 and TRBJ2-1; 7 bases fit TRBD1. The V gene end was trimmed by 3 bases and the J gene end by 6 bases; junction bases not matched to a gene: 2. This CDR3 is 13 amino acids long. Looked up from germline, CDR1 is MDHEN and CDR2 is SYDVKM. The CDR3 sequence is CASSLRQGNEQFF. CDR3 nucleotide sequence: TGTGCCAGCAGTTTGAGACAGGGCAATGAGCAGTTCTTC.

This chain uses TRBV9 with TRBJ2-5; tentative D call: TRBD2 (5 bases). This CDR3 contains 15 residues. Trimming removed 0 bases from V and 2 bases from J, with 11 bases in between. CDR1 and CDR2 from the germline V gene are SGDLS and YYNGEE. Written as DNA, the CDR3 is TGTGCCAGCAGCGTAGATGGTGGAGGACAAGAGACCCAGTACTTC. This codes for CASSVDGGGQETQYF.

The chain links TRBV6-5 to TRBJ2-1, with D uncertain. Germline lookup yields CDR1 MNHEY and CDR2 SVGAGI. The CDR3 consists of 13 residues. Trimming took off 6 bases at V and 4 bases at J, with 10 bases between the two ends. The CDR3 region has the DNA TGTGCCAGCAGCCCGCGAAGTTACAATGAGCAGTTCTTC. This sequence encodes CASSPRSYNEQFF.

The V call is TRBV6-6, the J call TRBJ2-7, with 11 bases lining up with TRBD2. Germline loops: CDR1 MNHNY, CDR2 SVGAGI (reference sequence). Trimming at V came to 7 bases and at J to 9 bases, leaving 11 bases not matched to a gene. The CDR3 is made up of 14 amino acids. The CDR3 region is CASTGTSGSLGQYF. The CDR3 nucleotides read TGTGCCAGCACTGGGACTAGCGGAAGTCTCGGGCAGTACTTC.

The chain carries TRBV5-8 and TRBJ2-1, with 11 bases identical to TRBD2. V lost 4 bases to trimming and J lost 6 bases; unmatched junction nucleotides: 6. Germline CDR1 reads SGHTS; CDR2 reads YDEGEE. The CDR3 sequence is 15 residues long. The CDR3 sequence is CASSLNGLAGNEQFF. CDR3 sequence (DNA): TGTGCCAGCAGCCTAAATGGACTAGCGGGCAATGAGCAGTTCTTC.

The genes are TRBV7-9 and TRBJ2-2, with D possibly TRBD2 on 5 matching bases. The CDR3 contains 14 residues. Germline lookup yields CDR1 SEHNR and CDR2 FQNEAQ (reference sequence). Trimming took 7 bases from V and 1 from J, leaving 10 bases between them. DNA of the CDR3: TGTGCCAGCACCTACGGGAAGAACACCGGGGAGCTGTTTTTT. Amino acid sequence: CASTYGKNTGELFF.

The chain carries TRBV9 and TRBJ2-3; D uncertain. The CDR3 contains 16 residues. V lost 0 bases to trimming and J lost 2 bases, with 13 bases between them. Per the germline V gene, CDR1 is SGDLS and CDR2 is YYNGEE. Here the CDR3 DNA reads TGTGCCAGCAGCGTAGCTACTTGGCGGTACACAGATACGCAGTATTTT. It codes for CASSVATWRYTDTQYF.

Worth noting for this clone: Other DNA sequences of this sample code for an identical CDR3. V and J are TRBV19 and TRBJ2-7, with 10 bases fitting TRBD2. The germline V gene has CDR1 LNHDA and CDR2 SQIVND (reference sequence). V was clipped by 2 bases and J by 2 bases; unmatched bases: 0. The CDR3 extends over 14 amino acids. DNA for the CDR3: TGTGCCAGTAGTATAACTAGCGGGACCTACGAGCAGTACTTC. It translates to CASSITSGTYEQYF.

This chain joins TRBV10-3 and TRBJ2-1; TRBD2 might be the D (6 bases). The CDR3 contains 15 residues. CDR1 is ENHRY, CDR2 SYGVKD, per germline. The germline V and J ends were trimmed by 3 bases and 9 bases, with 18 bases remaining between them. The CDR3 DNA sequence: TGTGCCATCAGTGACCCAGAAGGAGGGGATGGTGAGCAGTTCTTC. This translates into CAISDPEGGDGEQFF.

This chain connects TRBV7-8 to TRBJ2-7; 8 bases line up with TRBD2. CDR3 length: 17 amino acids. The V and J ends lost 5 bases and 3 bases, in that order; junction bases with no gene match: 15. CDR1 and CDR2 from the germline V gene are SGHVS and FQNEAQ. The CDR3 DNA reads as TGTGCCAGCAGCCTATCCACGGGGGGGTCGAAAGGCTACGAGCAGTACTTC. Protein: CASSLSTGGSKGYEQYF.

Details on this clone: Other nucleotide sequences in the sample specify the same CDR3. The chain couples TRBV28 to TRBJ1-1; D perhaps matches TRBD1 (5 bases). Germline assignment: CDR1 MDHEN and CDR2 SYDVKM. The V gene lost 1 base and the J gene lost 1 base, with 7 bases spanning the gap. CDR3 length equals 14 residues. The DNA of the CDR3 is TGTGCCAGCAGTTTATCGGGGGGGAACACTGAAGCTTTCTTT. Its translation: CASSLSGGNTEAFF.

DNA for the CDR3: TGTGCCAGCAGTCAACAGGGACCTGGAAACACCATATATTTT. This encodes CASSQQGPGNTIYF. The V call is TRBV27, the J call TRBJ1-3; TRBD1 is a possible D gene (6 bases). Deletions cut 5 bases from V and 2 bases from J, with 10 bases between. CDR1 and CDR2 from the germline V gene are MNHEY and SMNVEV (reference sequence). The CDR3 loop spans 14 amino acids.

The J gene is TRBJ2-2, the V gene TRBV21-1; the D call in the table, TRBD2, was not verified against the DNA. TRBV21-1 constitutes a pseudogene. CDR3 length: 18 residues. The CDR3 nucleotides read TGTGCCAGCAGCAACCTCAGTGTGCGGGGGCCCGACACCGGGGAGCTGTTTTTT. This sequence encodes CASSNLSVRGPDTGELFF.

This chain joins TRBV19 and TRBJ1-2, with unresolved D. The CDR3 extends over 14 amino acids. V was clipped by 7 bases and J by 3 bases, with 15 bases between them. Germline CDR1 LNHDA, CDR2 SQIVND (reference sequence). The CDR3 coding sequence is TGTGCCAGTACCCCGAAGTTGGATTACTATGGCTACACCTTC. As protein: CASTPKLDYYGYTF.